This T cell receptor (beta chain) is from a study of T cell responses to AZD1222 COVID-19 vaccine (dated by TCRdb to the early 2020s). Regarding the study in general: AZD1222 recipients whose second dose came at about 4 weeks and those whose second dose came at about 12 weeks were combined into one group, since spike-specific TCR depth and breadth did not differ between the two schedules. TCR sequencing was performed for fewer than 250 trial participants, of whom about 210 were given two doses of AZD1222 and around 26 were given two doses of MenACWY control vaccine. Trial participants were enrolled into age subgroups of 18-55, 56-69 and 70-plus years, which contained 148, 28 and 57 TCR-sequenced participants, respectively. General study outcomes and caveats: After two AZD1222 doses, spike-specific TCR breadth and depth were significantly higher than at day 0 and than in MenACWY recipients. Conclusions about previously exposed vaccinees are limited because only six or seven AZD1222 recipients were SARS-CoV-2 seropositive at baseline. Participants were mostly white British, with more females than males. The authors suggested clonal diversity may have been underestimated. Epitopes outside the regions mutated in the B.1.351 and B.1.1.7 variants were reportedly recognized by nearly half of the unique spike-specific TCRs. CD4 TCRs associated with the vaccine covered the entire spike protein, and the dominant responses were in regions 160-218 and 743-854. No day 14 peak-response samples were available, so repertoires were characterized only after the peak T cell response. The 56-69-year group was small, and its depth increase did not reach significance, likely because of low power.

The label giving this sample's time point can be read as: baseline before first vaccination. Vaccinee samples came from UK trials COV001 and COV002, including a single-blind randomized controlled phase 2/3 trial of AZD1222 (ChAdOx1 nCoV-19) in healthy adults. For TCRbeta chain sequencing, PBMC samples from trial participants were taken at day 0 and at day 28 after the second dose. As concerns this clone: The clone's antigen remains unknown. Nothing much larger sits one base from this clone, and base qualities are not available.

The CDR3 regions of human TCRbeta chains were analyzed by immunosequencing. Per the original workflow: TCRs in the repertoires were matched against a reference library of SARS-CoV-2-specific TCRs that had been generated with the MIRA antigen-specificity platform. Breadth meant the fraction of unique TCRs that were SARS-CoV-2-associated, whereas depth meant the fraction of total T cells that were SARS-CoV-2-associated. Using the MIRA data, every spike-specific TCR was mapped to the spike region that the TCR reacted to and assigned to either a CD4 or a CD8 class. Log10-transformed breadth and depth values were compared by one-way ANOVA with Sidak's multiple comparisons tests. TCRdb carries this immuneACCESS record with in-frame sequences only. Its versions omit some clonotypes, under half of them owing to an unresolved V gene in the studies checked, with the rest unexplained. The V and J calls and the clone size are those of that table, but D and trimming were determined from the DNA. Across this sample there are roughly 100,000 clones, with approximately 86% seen only once. Of the sample, approximately 1.3% falls within the top ten clones.

There are 16 amino acids in the CDR3, from cysteine to phenylalanine inclusive. The entry retains the CDR3 DNA only, 48 bases that are in frame from base 1. In the germline V gene, CDR1 corresponds to SGDLS and CDR2 to YYNGEE. V loses 0 bases at its end and J loses 0 bases; junction bases beyond the gene matches: 3. This TCR derives from an adult in good health. The material was peripheral blood, obtained on day 0 of AZD1222 vaccination. The chain is encoded by TRBV9 joined to TRBJ2-1; 7 central bases correspond to TRBD2. The CDR3 reads as follows: CASSVVLAVSYNEQFF. Here is the DNA: TGTGCCAGCAGCGTAGTTCTAGCGGTCTCCTACAATGAGCAGTTCTTC.